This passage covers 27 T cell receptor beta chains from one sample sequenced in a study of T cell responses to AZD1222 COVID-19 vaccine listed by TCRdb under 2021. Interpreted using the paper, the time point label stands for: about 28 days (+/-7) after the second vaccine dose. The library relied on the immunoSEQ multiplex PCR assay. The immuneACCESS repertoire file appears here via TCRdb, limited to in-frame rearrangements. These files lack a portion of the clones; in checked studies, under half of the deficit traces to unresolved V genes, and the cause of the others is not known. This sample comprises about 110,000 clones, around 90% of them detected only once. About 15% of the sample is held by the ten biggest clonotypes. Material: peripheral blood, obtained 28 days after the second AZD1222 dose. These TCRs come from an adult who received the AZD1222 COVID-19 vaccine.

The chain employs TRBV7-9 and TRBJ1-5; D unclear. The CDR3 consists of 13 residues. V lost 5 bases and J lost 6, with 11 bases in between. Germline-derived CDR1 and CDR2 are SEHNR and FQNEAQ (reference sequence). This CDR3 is CASSQTHGQPQHF. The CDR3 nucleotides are TGTGCCAGCAGCCAAACCCATGGTCAGCCCCAGCATTTT.

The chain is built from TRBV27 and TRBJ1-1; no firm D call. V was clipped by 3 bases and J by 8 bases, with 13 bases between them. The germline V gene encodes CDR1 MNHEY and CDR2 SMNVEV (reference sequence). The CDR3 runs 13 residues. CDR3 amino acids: CASSLLAGVEAFF. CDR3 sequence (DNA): TGTGCCAGCAGTTTGCTGGCCGGGGTGGAAGCTTTCTTT.

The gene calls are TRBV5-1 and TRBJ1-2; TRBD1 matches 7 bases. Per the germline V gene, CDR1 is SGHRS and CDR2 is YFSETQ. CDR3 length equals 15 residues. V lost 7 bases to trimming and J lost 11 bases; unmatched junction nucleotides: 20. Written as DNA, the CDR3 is TGCGCCAGCGCCCCTCTAACCGACAGGGCAGTAGTTTACACCTTC. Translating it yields CASAPLTDRAVVYTF. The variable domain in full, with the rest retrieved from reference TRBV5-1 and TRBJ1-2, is KAGVTQTPRYLIKTRGQQVTLSCSPISGHRSVSWYQQTPGQGLQFLFEYFSETQRNKGNFPGRFSGRQFSNSRSEMNVSTLELGDSALYLCASAPLTDRAVVYTFGSGTRLTVV.

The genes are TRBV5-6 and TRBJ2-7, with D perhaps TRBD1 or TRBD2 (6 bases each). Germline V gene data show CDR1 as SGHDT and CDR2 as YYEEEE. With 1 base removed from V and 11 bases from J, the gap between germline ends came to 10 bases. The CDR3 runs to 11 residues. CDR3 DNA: TGTGCCAGCAGCTTGAGGAGGGACAAGTACTTC. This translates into CASSLRRDKYF.

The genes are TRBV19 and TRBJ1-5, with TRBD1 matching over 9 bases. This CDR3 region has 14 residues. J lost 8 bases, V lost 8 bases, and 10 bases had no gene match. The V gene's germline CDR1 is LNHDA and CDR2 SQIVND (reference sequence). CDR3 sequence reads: CASGGTGNGEPQHF. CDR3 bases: TGTGCCAGTGGGGGGACAGGGAATGGGGAGCCCCAGCATTTT.

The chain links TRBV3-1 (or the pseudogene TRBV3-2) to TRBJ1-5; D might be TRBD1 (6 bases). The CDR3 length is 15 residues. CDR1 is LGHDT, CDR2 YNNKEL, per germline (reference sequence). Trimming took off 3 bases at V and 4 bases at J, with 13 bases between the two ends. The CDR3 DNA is TGTGCCAGCAGCCAGGGATTCAGGGGAAATCAGCCCCAGCATTTT. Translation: CASSQGFRGNQPQHF.

As DNA, the CDR3 is TGTGCCACCAGTGTCGACGGTGAAAAACTGTTTTTT. Translation gives CATSVDGEKLFF. The gene calls are TRBV24-1 and TRBJ1-4; D not resolved. The CDR3 consists of 12 residues. V lost 5 bases to trimming and J lost 7 bases, with 7 bases between them. Looked up from germline, CDR1 is KGHDR and CDR2 is SFDVKD.

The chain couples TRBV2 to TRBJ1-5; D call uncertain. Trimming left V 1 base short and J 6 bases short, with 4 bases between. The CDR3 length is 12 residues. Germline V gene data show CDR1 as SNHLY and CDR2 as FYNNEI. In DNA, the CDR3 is TGTGCCAGCAGTGAAGACGGTCAGCCCCAGCATTTT. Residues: CASSEDGQPQHF.

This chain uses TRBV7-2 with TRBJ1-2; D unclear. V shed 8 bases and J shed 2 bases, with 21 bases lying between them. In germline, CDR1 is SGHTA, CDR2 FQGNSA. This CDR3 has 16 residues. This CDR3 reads CASSTTPGSENYGYTF. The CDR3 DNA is TGTGCCAGCTCGACCACCCCGGGATCGGAGAACTATGGCTACACCTTC.

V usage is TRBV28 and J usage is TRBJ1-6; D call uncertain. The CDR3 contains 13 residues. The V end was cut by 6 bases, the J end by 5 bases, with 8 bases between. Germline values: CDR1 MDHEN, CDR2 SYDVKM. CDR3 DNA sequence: TGTGCCAGCAGCAACGCCCATAATTCACCCCTCCACTTT. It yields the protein CASSNAHNSPLHF.

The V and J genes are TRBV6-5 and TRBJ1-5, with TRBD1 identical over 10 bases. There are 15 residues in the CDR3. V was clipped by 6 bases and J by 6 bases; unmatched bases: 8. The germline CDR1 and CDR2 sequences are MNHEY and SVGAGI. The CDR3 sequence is CASRPGTGVRQPQHF. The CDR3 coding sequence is TGTGCCAGCAGACCCGGGACAGGGGTACGTCAGCCCCAGCATTTT.

The CDR3 sequence is CASSFGYQQETQYF. Here the CDR3 DNA reads TGTGCCAGCAGTTTCGGGTACCAACAAGAGACCCAGTACTTC. This sequence joins TRBV27 and TRBJ2-5, with no clear D. CDR3 size: 14 residues. The V end was cut by 3 bases, the J end by 2 bases, with 10 bases between. Germline V gene lookup returns CDR1 MNHEY and CDR2 SMNVEV (reference sequence).

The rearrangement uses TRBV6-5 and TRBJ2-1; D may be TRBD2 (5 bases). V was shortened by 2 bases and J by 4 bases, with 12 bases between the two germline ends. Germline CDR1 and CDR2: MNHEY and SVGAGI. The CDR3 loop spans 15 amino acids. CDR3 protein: CASSYILATYNEQFF. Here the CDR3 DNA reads TGTGCCAGCAGTTACATCCTAGCTACTTACAATGAGCAGTTCTTC.

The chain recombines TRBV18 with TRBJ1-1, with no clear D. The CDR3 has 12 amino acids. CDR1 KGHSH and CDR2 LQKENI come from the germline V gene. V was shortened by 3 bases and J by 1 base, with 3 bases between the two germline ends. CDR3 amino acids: CASSPRNTEAFF. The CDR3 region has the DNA TGTGCCAGCTCACCCAGGAACACTGAAGCTTTCTTT.

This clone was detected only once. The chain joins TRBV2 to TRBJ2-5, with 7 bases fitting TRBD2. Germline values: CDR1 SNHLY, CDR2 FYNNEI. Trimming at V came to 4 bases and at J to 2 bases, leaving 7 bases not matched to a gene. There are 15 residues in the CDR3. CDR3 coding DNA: TGTGCCAGCAGTGCTCGGGGTAGCGGGCAAGAGACCCAGTACTTC. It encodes CASSARGSGQETQYF. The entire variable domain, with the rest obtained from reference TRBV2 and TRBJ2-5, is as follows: EPEVTQTPSHQVTQMGQEVILRCVPISNHLYFYWYRQILGQKVEFLVSFYNNEISEKSEIFDDQFSVERPDGSNFTLKIRSTKLEDSAMYFCASSARGSGQETQYFGPGTRLLVL.

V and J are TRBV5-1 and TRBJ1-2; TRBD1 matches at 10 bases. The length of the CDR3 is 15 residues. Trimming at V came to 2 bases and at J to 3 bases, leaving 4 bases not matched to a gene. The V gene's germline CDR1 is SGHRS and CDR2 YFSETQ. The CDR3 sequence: CASSFGTGVYYGYTF. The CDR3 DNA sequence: TGCGCCAGCAGCTTTGGGACAGGGGTATACTATGGCTACACCTTC.

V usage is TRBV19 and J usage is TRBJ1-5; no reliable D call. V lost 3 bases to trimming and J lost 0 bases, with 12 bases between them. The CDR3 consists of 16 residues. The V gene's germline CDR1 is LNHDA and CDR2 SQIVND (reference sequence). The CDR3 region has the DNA TGTGCCAGTAGTATCTTGGCAGGTCTTAGCAATCAGCCCCAGCATTTT. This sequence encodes CASSILAGLSNQPQHF.

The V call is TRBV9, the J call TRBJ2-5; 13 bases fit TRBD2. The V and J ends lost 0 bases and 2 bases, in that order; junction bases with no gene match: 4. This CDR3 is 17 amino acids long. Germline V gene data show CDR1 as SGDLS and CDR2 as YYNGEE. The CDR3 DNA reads TGTGCCAGCAGCGTAGGACTAGCGGGGGGCGGGCAAGAGACCCAGTACTTC. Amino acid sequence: CASSVGLAGGGQETQYF.

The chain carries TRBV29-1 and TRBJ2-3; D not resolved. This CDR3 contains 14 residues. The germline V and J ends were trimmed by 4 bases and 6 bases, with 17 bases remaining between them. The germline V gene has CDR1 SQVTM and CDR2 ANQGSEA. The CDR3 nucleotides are TGCAGCGTTGGCCTCGTAAACCCCGGGGATACGCAGTATTTT. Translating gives CSVGLVNPGDTQYF.

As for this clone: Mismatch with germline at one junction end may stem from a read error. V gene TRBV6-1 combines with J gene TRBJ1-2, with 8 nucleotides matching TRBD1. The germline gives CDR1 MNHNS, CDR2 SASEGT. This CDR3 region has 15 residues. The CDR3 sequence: CASSEAARGLYGYTF. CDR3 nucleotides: TGTGCCAGCAGCGAAGCTGCCAGGGGGCTCTATGGCTACACCTTC.

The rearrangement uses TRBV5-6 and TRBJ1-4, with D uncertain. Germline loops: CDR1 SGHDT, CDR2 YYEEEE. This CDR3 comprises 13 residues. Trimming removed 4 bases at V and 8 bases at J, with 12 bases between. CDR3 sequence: CASSQDRGEKLFF. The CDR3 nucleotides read TGTGCCAGCAGCCAGGATCGGGGAGAAAAACTGTTTTTT.

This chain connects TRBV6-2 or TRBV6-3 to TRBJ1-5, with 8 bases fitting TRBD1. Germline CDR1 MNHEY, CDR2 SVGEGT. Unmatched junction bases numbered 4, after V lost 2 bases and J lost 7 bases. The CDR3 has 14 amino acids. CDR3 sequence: CASSYGQGTQPQHF. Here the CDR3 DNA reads TGTGCCAGCAGTTACGGACAGGGCACGCAGCCCCAGCATTTT.

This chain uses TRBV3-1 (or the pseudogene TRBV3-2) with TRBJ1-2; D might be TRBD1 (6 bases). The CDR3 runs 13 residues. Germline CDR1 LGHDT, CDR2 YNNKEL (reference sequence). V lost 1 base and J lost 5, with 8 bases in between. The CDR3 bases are TGTGCCAGCAGCCAAGCCAGGGGTTATGGCTACACCTTC. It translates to CASSQARGYGYTF.

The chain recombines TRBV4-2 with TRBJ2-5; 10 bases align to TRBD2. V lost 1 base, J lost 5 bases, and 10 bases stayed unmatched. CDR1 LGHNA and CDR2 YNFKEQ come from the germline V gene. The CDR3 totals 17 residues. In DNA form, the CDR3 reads TGTGCCAGCAGCCAAGTGCAGGGGCTAGCGGGGGAGGAGACCCAGTACTTC. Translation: CASSQVQGLAGEETQYF.

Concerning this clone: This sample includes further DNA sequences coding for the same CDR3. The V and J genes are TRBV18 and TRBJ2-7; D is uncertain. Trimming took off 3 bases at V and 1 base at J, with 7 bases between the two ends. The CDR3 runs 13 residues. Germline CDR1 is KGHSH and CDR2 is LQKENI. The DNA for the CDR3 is TGTGCCAGCTCACCGCCGGGTTCCTACGAGCAGTACTTC. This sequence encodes CASSPPGSYEQYF.

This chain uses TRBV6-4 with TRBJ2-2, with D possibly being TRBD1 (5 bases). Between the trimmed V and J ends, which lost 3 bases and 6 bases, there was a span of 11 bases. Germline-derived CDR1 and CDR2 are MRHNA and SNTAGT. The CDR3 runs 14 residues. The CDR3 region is CASSEGQASGELFF. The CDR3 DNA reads TGTGCCAGCAGTGAGGGGCAGGCGTCCGGGGAGCTGTTTTTT.

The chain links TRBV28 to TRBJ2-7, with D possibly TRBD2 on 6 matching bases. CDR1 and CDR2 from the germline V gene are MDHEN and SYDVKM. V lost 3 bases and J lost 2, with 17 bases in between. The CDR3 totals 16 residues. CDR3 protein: CASSFSLAFITYEQYF. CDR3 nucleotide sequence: TGTGCCAGCAGTTTCTCTCTAGCGTTTATCACCTACGAGCAGTACTTC.